This T cell receptor beta chain was retrieved from a study of shared clonotypes between healthy human individuals. Study-wide context: CD4 naive cells filled three plates per donor, CD4 memory three, CD8 naive two and CD8 memory one.

Memory CD4+ cells were the fraction left after CD45RA+ naive selection. Clones were sequenced by immunoSEQ multiplex PCR, and TCRdb holds only the in-frame ones, with some missing. The data show hundreds of thousands of clones, approximately 73% seen once. Per germline, CDR1 MNHEY and CDR2 SMNVEV (reference sequence). V was shortened by 0 bases and J by 10 bases, with 15 bases between the two germline ends. The CDR3 has 15 amino acids. Input material: memory CD4+ T cells sorted from blood. Subset meaning: CD45RA-negative fraction. This clonotype was sampled from a woman between 25 and 40 years old in good health. The chain links TRBV27 to TRBJ1-4, with D hard to call. CDR3 amino acids: CASSLSAGQPVKLFF. The CDR3 DNA is TGTGCCAGCAGTTTATCCGCAGGCCAACCCGTAAAACTGTTTTTT.